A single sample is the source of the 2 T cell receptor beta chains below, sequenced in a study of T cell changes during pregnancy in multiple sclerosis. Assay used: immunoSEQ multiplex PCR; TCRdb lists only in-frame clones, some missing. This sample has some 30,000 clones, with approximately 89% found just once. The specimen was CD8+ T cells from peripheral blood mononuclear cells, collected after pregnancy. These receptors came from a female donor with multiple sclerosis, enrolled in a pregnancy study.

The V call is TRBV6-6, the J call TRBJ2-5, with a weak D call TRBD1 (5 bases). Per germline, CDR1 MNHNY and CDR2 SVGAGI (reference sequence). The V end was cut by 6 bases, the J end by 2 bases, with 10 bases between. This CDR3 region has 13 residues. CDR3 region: CASRWGRQETQYF. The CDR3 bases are TGTGCCAGCAGATGGGGCAGGCAAGAGACCCAGTACTTC.

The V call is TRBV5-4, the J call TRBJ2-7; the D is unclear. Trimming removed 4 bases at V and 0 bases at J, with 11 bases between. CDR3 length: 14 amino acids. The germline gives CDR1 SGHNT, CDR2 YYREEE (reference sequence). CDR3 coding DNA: TGTGCCAGCAGCCTCCAGGAAAGCTCCTACGAGCAGTACTTC. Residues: CASSLQESSYEQYF.